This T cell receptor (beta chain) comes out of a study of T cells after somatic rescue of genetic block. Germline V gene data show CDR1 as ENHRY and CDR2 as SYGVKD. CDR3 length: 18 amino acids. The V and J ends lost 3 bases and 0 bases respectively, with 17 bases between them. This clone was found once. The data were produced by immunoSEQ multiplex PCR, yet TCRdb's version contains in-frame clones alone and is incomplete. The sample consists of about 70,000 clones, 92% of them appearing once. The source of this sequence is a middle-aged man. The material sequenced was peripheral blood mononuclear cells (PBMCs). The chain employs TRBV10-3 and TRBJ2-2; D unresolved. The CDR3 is CAISDHFTLGTNTGELFF. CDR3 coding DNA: TGTGCCATCAGTGACCATTTCACTTTGGGCACGAACACCGGGGAGCTGTTTTTT.